This T cell receptor (beta chain) appears in the sequencing data of a study of control samples from healthy donors and cancer patients. Trimming at V came to 6 bases and at J to 4 bases, leaving 5 bases not matched to a gene. CDR3 length: 13 residues. Germline V gene lookup returns CDR1 MGHDK and CDR2 SYGVNS. Here immunoSEQ multiplex PCR was the method, and the copy in TCRdb shows in-frame clones only, minus some. There are 75,000 to 95,000 clones in the sample; about nine tenths occur only once, and less than 4.5% lies in the top ten. The sample consisted of blood. This receptor was obtained from a woman younger than 35 in good health. This sequence joins TRBV25-1 and TRBJ1-1; 7 bases fit TRBD1. This chain's CDR3 is CASRGTGVTEAFF. As DNA, the CDR3 is TGTGCCAGCAGGGGAACAGGGGTCACTGAAGCTTTCTTT.